Each of the 16 T cell receptor beta chains below was sequenced from the same sample in a study of T cells expressing NK-cell markers. With the 5' RACE reads reprocessed, TCRdb shows one record per CDR3 protein and no DNA. The table counts 400,000 to 500,000 distinct CDR3 sequences; approximately 6.8% lies in the top ten. Input material: blood T cells: a sorted CD56 or NKG2C T cell subset, CD4+ or CD8+ T cells, or bulk PBMC T cells (not recorded which). The source of these receptors is a woman aged 18 to 75 in good health.

The chain carries TRBV20-1 and TRBJ1-2; as DNA is missing, the TRBD1 call by TCRdb cannot be tested. CDR3 length equals 16 residues. In germline, CDR1 is DFQATT, CDR2 SNEGSKA (reference sequence). The CDR3 spells CSASLQGQGIGYGYTF.

The gene calls are TRBV7-6 and TRBJ2-1. This CDR3 comprises 12 residues. Germline loops: CDR1 SGHVS, CDR2 FNYEAQ. The CDR3 sequence is CASSALLDEQFF.

This chain uses TRBV20-1 with TRBJ1-4. In germline, CDR1 is DFQATT, CDR2 SNEGSKA (reference sequence). The CDR3 runs 13 residues. The CDR3 sequence: CSARDVREEKLFF.

The V call is TRBV29-1, the J call TRBJ2-2; TCRdb returns TRBD2, unconfirmable since there is no DNA. This CDR3 is built from 17 residues. CDR1 is SQVTM and CDR2 is ANQGSEA in the germline V gene. CDR3 amino acids: CSVESPRGLAGTGELFF.

J is TRBJ2-3 and V is TRBV6-2 or TRBV6-3; TCRdb selects TRBD1, and the lack of DNA leaves this call unchecked. This CDR3 contains 15 residues. The germline gives CDR1 MNHEY, CDR2 SVGEGT. CDR3 sequence reads: CASSYRYPGADTQYF.

The chain has TRBV29-1 and TRBJ1-4; TCRdb designates TRBD1, a call that cannot be tested without DNA. This CDR3 has 13 amino acids. From germline, CDR1 is SQVTM and CDR2 ANQGSEA. This CDR3 is CSVEWGSNEKLFF.

This chain connects TRBV7-2 to TRBJ2-7. CDR1 and CDR2 (germline): SGHTA, FQGNSA. The CDR3 length is 13 residues. The CDR3 loop reads CASHSTNTYEQYF. The variable domain in full, completed from reference TRBV7-2 and TRBJ2-7, reads GAGVSQSPSNKVTEKGKDVELRCDPISGHTALYWYRQSLGQGLEFLIYFQGNSAPDKSGLPSDRFSAERTGGSVSTLTIQRTQQEDSAVYLCASHSTNTYEQYFGPGTRLTVT.

The chain carries TRBV28 and TRBJ1-5; TCRdb lists TRBD1, though no DNA is available to test this call. Germline V lookup: CDR1 MDHEN, CDR2 SYDVKM. This CDR3 has 15 amino acids. CDR3 residues: CASISQGYNNQPQHF.

The rearrangement links TRBV18 to TRBJ2-3; TCRdb gives TRBD1 as the D gene, but with no DNA this cannot be confirmed. Germline V gives CDR1 KGHSH, CDR2 LQKENI. The CDR3 totals 13 residues. The CDR3 region is CASSGGTTDTQYF.

This chain joins TRBV3-1 and TRBJ2-7; TCRdb designates TRBD2, a call that cannot be tested without DNA. Looked up from germline, CDR1 is LGHDT and CDR2 is YNNKEL (reference sequence). The CDR3 is 14 residues long. The CDR3 loop reads CASSPGGLSYEQYF.

CDR3 loop: CASSVAGQGSKSF. V and J are TRBV6-1 and TRBJ1-1; TCRdb picks TRBD1, but there is no DNA to check that call. The CDR3 spans 13 residues. The V gene's germline CDR1 is MNHNS and CDR2 SASEGT.

J is TRBJ1-2 and V is TRBV20-1. Germline loops: CDR1 DFQATT, CDR2 SNEGSKA (reference sequence). This CDR3 has 12 amino acids. The CDR3 sequence: CSARTANYGYTF.

This chain joins TRBV27 and TRBJ2-1; the D call from TCRdb, TRBD2, cannot be confirmed without DNA. Germline V lookup: CDR1 MNHEY, CDR2 SMNVEV (reference sequence). The CDR3 has 15 residues. The CDR3 protein is CASSPGLAGVKEQFF.

V gene TRBV11-2 combines with J gene TRBJ2-7; no DNA is available, so the TRBD2 call from TCRdb remains unchecked. CDR1 and CDR2 (germline): SGHAT, FQNNGV. This CDR3 comprises 18 residues. CDR3 region: CASSLLSGLAGRSYEQYF.

This chain joins TRBV5-1 and TRBJ2-1; TCRdb's D call, TRBD1, is unchecked because there is no DNA. This CDR3 contains 16 residues. Germline values: CDR1 SGHRS, CDR2 YFSETQ. Here the CDR3 reads CASSLVSAVNQGEQFF.

The chain has TRBV6-1 and TRBJ2-5; TCRdb designates TRBD2, a call that cannot be tested without DNA. Germline CDR1 MNHNS, CDR2 SASEGT. The length of the CDR3 is 16 residues. This chain's CDR3 is CASRGWLAGDQETQYF.